The 4 T cell receptor beta chains in this list originate from one sample, sequenced in a study of response to subunit inactivated influenza vaccine. TCRdb passed the RT-PCR reads through MiXCR, listing each CDR3 protein once. This sample carries 800,000 to 1,000,000 distinct CDR3 sequences, roughly 20% of them seen once, and the ten largest clones take roughly 10%. This sample comprised PBMCs from blood, obtained more than 4 days after vaccination. The origin of the receptors is a man aged 50 to 59 who received an inactivated influenza vaccine.

About this clonotype itself: This clone may be a read error of a much larger clone one base away. This chain connects TRBV12-3 or TRBV12-4 to TRBJ1-2; 7 positions match TRBD1. CDR3 length: 14 residues. CDR3 DNA: TGTGCCAGCACTTTAGGGACAGCCAACTATGGCTACTCCTTC. Its protein product is CASTLGTANYGYSF.

This clonotype has just a few counts. This chain connects TRBV12-3 or TRBV12-4 to TRBJ2-3; possibly TRBD1 or TRBD2 for D (7 bases each). The length of the CDR3 is 15 residues. The V and J ends lost 3 bases and 3 bases respectively, with 13 bases between them. The CDR3 sequence is CASSFFQGGTDTQYF. The CDR3 DNA reads as TGTGCCAGCAGTTTTTTCCAGGGGGGGACAGATACGCAGTATTTT.

The sample holds a few counts of this clonotype. V gene TRBV24-1 combines with J gene TRBJ2-1, with D tentatively TRBD1 or TRBD2 (5 bases each). V was shortened by 9 bases and J by 3 bases, with 14 bases between the two germline ends. The CDR3 runs to 14 residues. The V gene's germline CDR1 is KGHDR and CDR2 SFDVKD. The CDR3 DNA sequence: TGTGCCACCGCCCGAGGGGCGGGCTACAATGAGCAGTTCTTC. Protein: CATARGAGYNEQFF.

This clonotype was seen a handful of times. The gene calls are TRBV9 and TRBJ2-7; TRBD2 matches 9 bases. V trimming: 0 bases; J trimming: 2 bases; junction bases outside the gene matches: 6. CDR1 is SGDLS, CDR2 YYNGEE, per germline. This CDR3 spans 16 amino acids. The CDR3, as DNA: TGTGCCAGCAGCGTAGAGGGCGGGAGGGCCCCCTACGAGCAGTACTTC. Protein: CASSVEGGRAPYEQYF.